Below, 31 T cell receptor beta chains from the same sample are listed, as sequenced in a study of beta chain features in type 1 diabetes. Expressed TCRB transcripts were sequenced because the isolated RNA had all been reverse transcribed beforehand. Generated by immunoSEQ multiplex PCR, the TCRdb table keeps only in-frame clones and is missing some. The sample records about 340,000 clones, around 7.6% being singletons. Sequences were obtained from central memory CD4+ T cells from blood. The origin of the receptors is a woman younger than 30 in good health.

J is TRBJ2-6 and V is TRBV18; the D is unclear. The CDR3 runs to 17 residues. Germline V gene sequence: CDR1 KGHSH, CDR2 LQKENI. Trimming removed 2 bases at V and 1 base at J, with 12 bases between. The CDR3 here is CASSPRVSTSGANVLTF. The CDR3 nucleotides are TGTGCCAGCTCACCAAGAGTATCGACTTCTGGGGCCAACGTCCTGACTTTC.

The gene calls are TRBV7-9 and TRBJ1-1; D remains unclear. The germline V gene encodes CDR1 SEHNR and CDR2 FQNEAQ (reference sequence). V lost 0 bases, J lost 1 base, and 3 bases lay in between. CDR3 length: 13 residues. The CDR3 sequence is CASSLAQNTEAFF. The CDR3 DNA follows: TGTGCCAGCAGCTTAGCTCAGAACACTGAAGCTTTCTTT.

This clone has a handful of counts. The chain couples TRBV4-3 to TRBJ2-5, with D unclear. V lost 0 bases to trimming and J lost 9 bases, with 14 bases between them. The CDR3 runs 14 residues. Germline V gene lookup returns CDR1 LGHNA and CDR2 YSLEER. The CDR3 DNA reads TGCGCCAGCAGCCAAGAGCAGGCCGGAATGGCCCAGTACTTC. Its protein is CASSQEQAGMAQYF.

The V and J genes are TRBV25-1 and TRBJ1-1, with 8 positions matching TRBD1. J lost 4 bases, V lost 3 bases, and 4 bases had no gene match. Germline CDR1 reads MGHDK; CDR2 reads SYGVNS. The CDR3 covers 14 residues. The CDR3 sequence: CASSEDRVGTEAFF. CDR3 sequence (DNA): TGTGCCAGCAGTGAGGACAGGGTGGGCACTGAAGCTTTCTTT.

This clone was seen repeatedly, ten times or more. This chain joins TRBV11-2 and TRBJ1-1; 9 bases are a match to TRBD1. Germline V CDR1 and CDR2: SGHAT, FQNNGV. Trimming cost V 5 bases and J 2 bases; bases outside gene matches: 6. The CDR3 consists of 15 residues. The CDR3: CASSLTGGSNTEAFF. Here the CDR3 DNA reads TGTGCCAGCAGCCTAACAGGGGGCAGCAACACTGAAGCTTTCTTT.

The chain couples TRBV25-1 to TRBJ1-4, with D uncertain. The CDR3 is made up of 15 amino acids. Per germline, CDR1 MGHDK and CDR2 SYGVNS. V dropped 2 bases and J dropped 8 bases, with 15 bases sitting between them. CDR3 protein: CASSEKGRLREKLFF. The CDR3 region has the DNA TGTGCCAGCAGTGAAAAGGGTCGTCTGAGAGAAAAACTGTTTTTT.

This chain links TRBV4-2 with TRBJ1-1; no reliable D call. In germline, CDR1 is LGHNA, CDR2 YNFKEQ. The CDR3 has 14 residues. The ends were cut back, 5 bases at V and 3 bases at J, with 13 bases in the middle. CDR3 loop: CASSLERVYTEAFF. DNA for the CDR3: TGTGCCAGCAGCTTGGAAAGGGTGTACACTGAAGCTTTCTTT.

The V and J genes are TRBV27 and TRBJ1-4; the D gene is possibly TRBD1 (6 bases). The CDR3 is made up of 14 amino acids. From germline, CDR1 is MNHEY and CDR2 SMNVEV (reference sequence). Deletions cut 5 bases from V and 4 bases from J, with 11 bases between. In DNA form, the CDR3 reads TGTGCCAGCAGTACGACAGGACATAATGAAAAACTGTTTTTT. Its protein product is CASSTTGHNEKLFF.

The rearrangement uses TRBV27 and TRBJ2-1, with D perhaps TRBD2 (6 bases). Trimming removed 2 bases from V and 1 base from J, with 12 bases in between. The CDR3 length is 16 residues. CDR1 MNHEY and CDR2 SMNVEV come from the germline V gene (reference sequence). The CDR3 loop is CASSLGGGVSYNEQFF. The DNA of the CDR3 is TGTGCCAGCAGTTTAGGGGGAGGCGTTTCCTACAATGAGCAGTTCTTC.

This clone was seen more than once but under ten times. The chain has TRBV6-1 and TRBJ2-7; D perhaps matches TRBD1 (5 bases). The V and J ends lost 10 bases and 7 bases respectively, with 14 bases between them. This CDR3 is 11 amino acids long. Germline V gives CDR1 MNHNS, CDR2 SASEGT. The CDR3 spells CATGRAAEQYF. In DNA, the CDR3 is TGTGCCACCGGCAGGGCGGCGGAGCAGTACTTC.

This chain links TRBV5-4 with TRBJ1-1, with TRBD1 as a possible D gene (5 bases). Per the germline V gene, CDR1 is SGHNT and CDR2 is YYREEE (reference sequence). V dropped 4 bases and J dropped 11 bases, with 12 bases sitting between them. This CDR3 region has 11 residues. This chain's CDR3 is CASSHRDGAFF. CDR3 DNA sequence: TGTGCCAGCAGCCACCGGGACGGGGCTTTCTTT. The entire variable domain, with the rest obtained from reference TRBV5-4 and TRBJ1-1, is as follows: ETGVTQSPTHLIKTRGQQVTLRCSSQSGHNTVSWYQQALGQGPQFIFQYYREEENGRGNFPPRFSGLQFPNYSSELNVNALELDDSALYLCASSHRDGAFFGQGTRLTVV.

The sample holds a few counts of this clone. V and J are TRBV5-4 and TRBJ1-2; 7 bases agree with TRBD1. This CDR3 contains 13 residues. With V trimmed by 7 bases and J by 7 bases, 10 bases remained unmatched. CDR1 SGHNT and CDR2 YYREEE come from the germline V gene (reference sequence). The CDR3 loop is CASRSTGTVGYTF. DNA of the CDR3: TGTGCCAGCCGATCAACCGGGACAGTTGGCTACACCTTC.

CDR3 nucleotides: TGTGCCAGCAGCAGAGAACTGACAGGGATACAGCCCCAGCATTTT. Translated, it gives CASSRELTGIQPQHF. The rearrangement joins TRBV7-2 to TRBJ1-5; the match to TRBD1 covers 7 bases. The CDR3 contains 15 residues. V was clipped by 5 bases and J by 7 bases; unmatched bases: 11. CDR1 is SGHTA, CDR2 FQGNSA, per germline. The full variable domain, its missing parts supplied by reference TRBV7-2 and TRBJ1-5, is GAGVSQSPSNKVTEKGKDVELRCDPISGHTALYWYRQSLGQGLEFLIYFQGNSAPDKSGLPSDRFSAERTGGSVSTLTIQRTQQEDSAVYLCASSRELTGIQPQHFGDGTRLSIL.

This clone was seen a few times. DNA for the CDR3: TGTGCCACCGGGAGAGGGGGAAGCACAGATACGCAGTATTTT. Protein product: CATGRGGSTDTQYF. The gene calls are TRBV7-2 and TRBJ2-3; possibly TRBD1 or TRBD2 for D (6 bases each). In germline, CDR1 is SGHTA, CDR2 FQGNSA. Trimming took 10 bases from V and 0 from J, leaving 14 bases between them. The CDR3 runs 14 residues. The variable domain in full, with the rest retrieved from reference TRBV7-2 and TRBJ2-3, is GAGVSQSPSNKVTEKGKDVELRCDPISGHTALYWYRQSLGQGLEFLIYFQGNSAPDKSGLPSDRFSAERTGGSVSTLTIQRTQQEDSAVYLCATGRGGSTDTQYFGPGTRLTVL.

This chain connects TRBV11-3 to TRBJ2-7; a possible D gene is TRBD2 (5 bases). The germline CDR1 and CDR2 sequences are SGHNT and YENEEA. There are 13 residues in the CDR3. Deletions cut 1 base from V and 1 base from J, with 5 bases between. The CDR3 is CASSLAGSYEQYF. The DNA of the CDR3 is TGTGCCAGCAGCTTAGCGGGGTCCTACGAGCAGTACTTC.

The chain is built from TRBV7-9 and TRBJ2-7; D is ambiguous. Germline V CDR1 and CDR2: SEHNR, FQNEAQ (reference sequence). CDR3 length: 15 amino acids. Trimming removed 6 bases at V and 6 bases at J, with 21 bases between. The CDR3 coding sequence is TGTGCCAGCAGTAAGTTCGTGGGTGGGAAATCCGAGCAGTACTTC. Its protein is CASSKFVGGKSEQYF.

The V and J genes are TRBV5-1 and TRBJ2-7, with 12 bases fitting TRBD2. The V gene end was trimmed by 4 bases and the J gene end by 4 bases; junction bases not matched to a gene: 6. This CDR3 comprises 15 residues. Germline V CDR1 and CDR2: SGHRS, YFSETQ. The CDR3, as DNA: TGCGCCAGCAGCATGCTAGCGGGAGGGCCGTACGAGCAGTACTTC. Its protein product is CASSMLAGGPYEQYF.

The chain employs TRBV10-1 and TRBJ2-1; 14 bases match TRBD2. The CDR3 is made up of 15 amino acids. V shed 4 bases and J 6 bases; nucleotides not matched to a gene: 2. CDR1 and CDR2 from the germline V gene are WNHNN and SYGVQD (reference sequence). The CDR3 sequence: CASSVTSGRANEQFF. The CDR3 coding sequence is TGCGCCAGCAGTGTGACTAGCGGGAGGGCCAATGAGCAGTTCTTC.

The chain uses TRBV6-1 and TRBJ2-3; D perhaps matches TRBD2 (6 bases). The CDR3 totals 15 residues. V lost 5 bases, J lost 4 bases, and 16 bases lay in between. Germline loops: CDR1 MNHNS, CDR2 SASEGT. Here the CDR3 DNA reads TGTGCCAGCAGTCCCTACGGAGCGGGTCCAGATACGCAGTATTTT. Encoded protein: CASSPYGAGPDTQYF.

This clone was seen repeatedly, ten times or more. The genes are TRBV7-9 and TRBJ2-2; maybe TRBD2 (5 bases). V was shortened by 4 bases and J by 4 bases, with 13 bases between the two germline ends. Germline CDR1 reads SEHNR; CDR2 reads FQNEAQ (reference sequence). The length of the CDR3 is 15 residues. CDR3 residues: CASSSPEGGTGELFF. DNA of the CDR3: TGTGCCAGCAGCTCCCCTGAGGGCGGCACCGGGGAGCTGTTTTTT.

In regard to this clone: In the same sample, other DNA sequences code for this CDR3. V is TRBV7-9 and J is TRBJ2-1; D possibly matches TRBD1 or TRBD2 (5 bases each). Germline V CDR1 and CDR2: SEHNR, FQNEAQ (reference sequence). Deletions cut 2 bases from V and 4 bases from J, with 12 bases between. There are 15 residues in the CDR3. CDR3 loop: CASSLTGQPYNEQFF. The CDR3 region has the DNA TGTGCCAGCAGCTTAACGGGGCAGCCGTACAATGAGCAGTTCTTC.

Worth noting for this clone: A junction end diverges from the germline sequence, so it may reflect a read error. The CDR3 coding sequence is TGTGCCAGCAGGCCAGAAGGCGCTGGCTACATCTTC. This codes for CASRPEGAGYIF. V and J are TRBV2 and TRBJ1-2; D gene unclear. The germline CDR1 and CDR2 sequences are SNHLY and FYNNEI. The CDR3 covers 12 residues.

This sequence joins TRBV6-5 and TRBJ2-7; the match to TRBD2 covers 15 bases. This CDR3 region has 15 residues. From germline, CDR1 is MNHEY and CDR2 SVGAGI. Losses at the gene ends were 2 bases for V and 7 bases for J; bases not matched to a gene: 3. The CDR3 here is CASSYRGLAGGEQYF. The CDR3 region has the DNA TGTGCCAGCAGTTACCGGGGACTAGCGGGAGGTGAGCAGTACTTC.

This clone showed up just a few times. The V call is TRBV7-9, the J call TRBJ2-3; D is ambiguous. In germline, CDR1 is SEHNR, CDR2 FQNEAQ (reference sequence). This CDR3 has 14 residues. Trimming took off 2 bases at V and 2 bases at J, with 8 bases between the two ends. This CDR3 reads CASSLTQPTDTQYF. The CDR3 coding sequence is TGTGCCAGCAGCTTAACCCAACCCACAGATACGCAGTATTTT.

This clone came up many times. The chain recombines TRBV5-6 with TRBJ2-5, with TRBD1 matching 7 bases. Per the germline V gene, CDR1 is SGHDT and CDR2 is YYEEEE. The CDR3 length is 15 residues. V gave up 6 bases and J gave up 4 bases; unmatched junction bases: 12. The CDR3 DNA follows: TGTGCCAGCACCCTGACAGGGAGAGGTGGAGAGACCCAGTACTTC. Protein product: CASTLTGRGGETQYF.

The V call is TRBV5-4, the J call TRBJ2-5; D is ambiguous. Germline loops: CDR1 SGHNT, CDR2 YYREEE (reference sequence). The V gene lost 0 bases and the J gene lost 5 bases, with 8 bases spanning the gap. The CDR3 has 13 amino acids. CDR3 nucleotides: TGTGCCAGCAGCTTGGGCAGTGGGGAGACCCAGTACTTC. Its protein is CASSLGSGETQYF.

With respect to this clone: At the DNA level, this CDR3 is encoded by other sequences in the same sample as well. V is TRBV11-2 and J is TRBJ2-3; D ambiguous. The CDR3 runs 11 residues. Trimming cost V 3 bases and J 2 bases, with 0 bases left between them. Germline V lookup: CDR1 SGHAT, CDR2 FQNNGV. The CDR3 spells CASSFTDTQYF. Written as DNA, the CDR3 is TGTGCCAGCAGCTTCACAGATACGCAGTATTTT.

Concerning this clone itself: Sequence at one end of the junction differs from germline and may be a read error. The chain joins TRBV28 to TRBJ2-5, with 10 bases aligning to TRBD2. The CDR3 has 14 residues. Germline V CDR1 and CDR2: MDHEN, SYDVKM. The CDR3 DNA is TGCGCAGCGGGGGGACTAGCGTTCCAAGAGACCCAGTACTTC. It yields the protein CAAGGLAFQETQYF. The complete variable domain, with remaining parts taken from reference TRBV28 and TRBJ2-5, reads DVKVTQSSRYLVKRTGEKVFLECVQDMDHENMFWYRQDPGLGLRLIYFSYDVKMKEKGDIPEGYSVSREKKERFSLILESASTNQTSMYLCAAGGLAFQETQYFGPGTRLLVL.

This clone appeared a few times. This chain joins TRBV6-1 and TRBJ1-5; D remains unclear. V lost 5 bases and J 7 bases, leaving 9 bases between the germline ends. The CDR3 runs 12 residues. The germline V gene encodes CDR1 MNHNS and CDR2 SASEGT. CDR3 nucleotide sequence: TGTGCCAGCAGTACCCGGTCCCAGCCCCAGCATTTT. Amino acid sequence: CASSTRSQPQHF.

This clone was observed a handful of times. The CDR3 DNA reads TGTGCCAGCAAGGCTCAGACAGTCGCCGGGGAGCTGTTTTTT. This gives the protein CASKAQTVAGELFF. The chain joins TRBV6-1 to TRBJ2-2, with D perhaps TRBD1 (5 bases). V was pared by 7 bases and J by 6 bases, with 15 bases between. The length of the CDR3 is 14 residues. The V gene's germline CDR1 is MNHNS and CDR2 SASEGT.

In its sample, this clone was seen many times. This chain joins TRBV10-3 and TRBJ1-5; D is perhaps TRBD1 (6 bases). V was clipped by 7 bases and J by 0 bases, with 10 bases between them. The CDR3 consists of 14 residues. Germline V lookup: CDR1 ENHRY, CDR2 SYGVKD. CDR3 nucleotides: TGTGCCATCAAAGGGGACATTAGCAATCAGCCCCAGCATTTT. This gives the protein CAIKGDISNQPQHF.